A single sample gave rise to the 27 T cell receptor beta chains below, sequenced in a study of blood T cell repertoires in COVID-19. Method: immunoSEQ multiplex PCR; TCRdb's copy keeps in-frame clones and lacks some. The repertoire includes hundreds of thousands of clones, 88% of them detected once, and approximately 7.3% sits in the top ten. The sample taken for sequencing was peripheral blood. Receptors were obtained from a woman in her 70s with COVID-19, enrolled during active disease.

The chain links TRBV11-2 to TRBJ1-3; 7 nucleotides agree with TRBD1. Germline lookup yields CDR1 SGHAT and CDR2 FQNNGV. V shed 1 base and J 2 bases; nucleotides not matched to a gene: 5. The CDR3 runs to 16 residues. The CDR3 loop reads CASSLVVTGAGNTIYF. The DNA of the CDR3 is TGTGCCAGCAGCTTAGTAGTCACAGGGGCTGGAAACACCATATATTTT.

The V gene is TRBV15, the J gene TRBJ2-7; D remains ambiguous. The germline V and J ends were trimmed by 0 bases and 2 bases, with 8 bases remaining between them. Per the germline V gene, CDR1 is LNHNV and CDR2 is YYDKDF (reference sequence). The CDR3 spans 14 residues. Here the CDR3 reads CATSREGRTYEQYF. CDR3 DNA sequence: TGTGCCACCAGCAGAGAAGGCAGGACCTACGAGCAGTACTTC.

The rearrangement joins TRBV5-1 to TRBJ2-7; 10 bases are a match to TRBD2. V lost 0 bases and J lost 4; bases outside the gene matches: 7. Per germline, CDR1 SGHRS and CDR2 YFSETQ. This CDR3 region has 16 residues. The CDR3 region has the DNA TGCGCCAGCAGCTTGGGAGCGGGGGGGCCCGCATACGAGCAGTACTTC. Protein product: CASSLGAGGPAYEQYF.

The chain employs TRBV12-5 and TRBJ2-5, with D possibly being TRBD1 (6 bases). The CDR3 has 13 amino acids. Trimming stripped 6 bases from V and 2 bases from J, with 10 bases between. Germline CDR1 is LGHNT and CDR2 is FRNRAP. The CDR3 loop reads CASGNRVQETQYF. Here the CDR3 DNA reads TGTGCTAGTGGAAACAGGGTACAAGAGACCCAGTACTTC.

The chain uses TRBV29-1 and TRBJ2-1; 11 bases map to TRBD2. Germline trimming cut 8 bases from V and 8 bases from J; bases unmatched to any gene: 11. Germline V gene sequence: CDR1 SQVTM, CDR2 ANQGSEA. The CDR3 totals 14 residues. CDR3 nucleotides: TGCAGCTTTAACCTCGGGACTAGCGGTGATGAGCAGTTCTTC. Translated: CSFNLGTSGDEQFF.

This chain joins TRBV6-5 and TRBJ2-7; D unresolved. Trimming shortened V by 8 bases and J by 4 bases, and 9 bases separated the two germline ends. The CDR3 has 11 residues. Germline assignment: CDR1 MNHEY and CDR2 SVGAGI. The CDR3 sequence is CASYGRYEQYF. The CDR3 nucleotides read TGTGCCAGCTATGGCAGGTACGAGCAGTACTTC.

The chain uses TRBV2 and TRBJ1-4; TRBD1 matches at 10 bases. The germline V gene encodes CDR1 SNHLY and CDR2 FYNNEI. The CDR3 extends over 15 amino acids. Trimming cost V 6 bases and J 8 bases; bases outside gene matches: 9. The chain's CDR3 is CASSRPGTGEEKLFF. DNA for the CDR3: TGTGCCAGCAGCCGACCCGGGACAGGGGAAGAAAAACTGTTTTTT.

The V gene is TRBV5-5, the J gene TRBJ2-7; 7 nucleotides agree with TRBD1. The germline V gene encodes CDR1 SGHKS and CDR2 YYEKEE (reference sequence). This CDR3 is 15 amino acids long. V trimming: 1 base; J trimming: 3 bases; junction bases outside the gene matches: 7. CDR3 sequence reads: CASSLSPGQNYEQYF. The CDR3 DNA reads TGTGCCAGCAGCTTGTCCCCGGGACAGAACTACGAGCAGTACTTC. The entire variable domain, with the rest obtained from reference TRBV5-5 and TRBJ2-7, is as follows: DAGVTQSPTHLIKTRGQQVTLRCSPISGHKSVSWYQQVLGQGPQFIFQYYEKEERGRGNFPDRFSARQFPNYSSELNVNALLLGDSALYLCASSLSPGQNYEQYFGPGTRLTVT.

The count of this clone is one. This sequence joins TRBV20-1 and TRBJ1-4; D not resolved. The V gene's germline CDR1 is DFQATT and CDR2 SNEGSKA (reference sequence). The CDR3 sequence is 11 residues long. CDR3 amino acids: CSLLAREKLFF. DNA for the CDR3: TGCAGCCTCTTAGCACGGGAAAAACTGTTTTTT.

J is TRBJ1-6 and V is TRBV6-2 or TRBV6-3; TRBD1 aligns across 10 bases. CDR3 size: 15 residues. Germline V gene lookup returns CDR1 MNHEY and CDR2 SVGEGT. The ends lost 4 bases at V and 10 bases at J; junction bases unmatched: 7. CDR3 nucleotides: TGTGCCAGCAGTTGGATGACAGGGGGCAACTCACCCCTCCACTTT. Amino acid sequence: CASSWMTGGNSPLHF.

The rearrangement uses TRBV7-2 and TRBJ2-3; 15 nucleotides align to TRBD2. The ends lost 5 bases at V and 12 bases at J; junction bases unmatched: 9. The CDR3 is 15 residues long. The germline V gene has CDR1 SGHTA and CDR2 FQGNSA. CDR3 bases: TGTGCCAGCAGCCCCGGACTAGCGGGGGGGCATTCTCAGTATTTT. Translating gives CASSPGLAGGHSQYF.

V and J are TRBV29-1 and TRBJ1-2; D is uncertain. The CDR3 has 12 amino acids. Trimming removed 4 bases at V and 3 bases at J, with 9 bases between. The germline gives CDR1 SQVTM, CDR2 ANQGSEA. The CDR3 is CSVVGRDYGYTF. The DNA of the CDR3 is TGCAGCGTTGTCGGCCGGGACTATGGCTACACCTTC. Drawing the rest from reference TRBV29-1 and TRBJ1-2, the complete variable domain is SAVISQKPSRDICQRGTSLTIQCQVDSQVTMMFWYRQQPGQSLTLIATANQGSEATYESGFVIDKFPISRPNLTFSTLTVSNMSPEDSSIYLCSVVGRDYGYTFGSGTRLTVV.

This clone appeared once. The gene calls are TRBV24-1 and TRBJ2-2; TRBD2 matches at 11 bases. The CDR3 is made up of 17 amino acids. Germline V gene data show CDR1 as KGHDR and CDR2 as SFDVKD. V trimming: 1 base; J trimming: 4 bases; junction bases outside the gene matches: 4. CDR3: CATSDFAGTSGTGELFF. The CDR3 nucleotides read TGTGCCACCAGTGATTTCGCCGGGACTAGCGGCACCGGGGAGCTGTTTTTT.

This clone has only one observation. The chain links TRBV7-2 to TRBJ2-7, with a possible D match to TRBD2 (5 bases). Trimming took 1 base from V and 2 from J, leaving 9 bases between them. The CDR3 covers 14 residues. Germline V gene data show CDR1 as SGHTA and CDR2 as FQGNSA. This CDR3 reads CASSLDAGPYEQYF. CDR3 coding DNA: TGTGCCAGCAGCTTAGATGCGGGCCCCTACGAGCAGTACTTC.

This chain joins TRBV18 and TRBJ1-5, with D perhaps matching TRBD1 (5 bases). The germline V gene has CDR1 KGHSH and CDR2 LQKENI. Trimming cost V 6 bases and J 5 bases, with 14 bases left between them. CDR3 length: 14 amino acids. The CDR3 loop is CASSRGTGDQPQHF. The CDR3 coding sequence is TGTGCCAGCTCGCGTGGGACGGGAGATCAGCCCCAGCATTTT.

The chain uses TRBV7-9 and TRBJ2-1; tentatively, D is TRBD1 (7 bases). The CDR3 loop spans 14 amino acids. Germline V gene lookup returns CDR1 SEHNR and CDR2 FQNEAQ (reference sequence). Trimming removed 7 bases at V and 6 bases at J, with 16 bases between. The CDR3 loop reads CASISAGGLNEQFF. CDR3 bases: TGTGCCAGCATATCGGCAGGGGGGCTCAATGAGCAGTTCTTC.

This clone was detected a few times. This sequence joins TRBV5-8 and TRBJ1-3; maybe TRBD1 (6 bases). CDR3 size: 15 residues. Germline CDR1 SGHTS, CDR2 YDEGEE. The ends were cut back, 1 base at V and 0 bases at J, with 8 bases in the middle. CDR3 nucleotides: TGTGCCAGCAGCTTGCGAGGGGGCTCTGGAAACACCATATATTTT. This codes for CASSLRGGSGNTIYF.

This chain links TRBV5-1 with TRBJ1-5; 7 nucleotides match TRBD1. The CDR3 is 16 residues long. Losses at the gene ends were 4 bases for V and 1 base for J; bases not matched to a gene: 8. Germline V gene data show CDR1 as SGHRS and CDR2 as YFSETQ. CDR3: CASSPGDRESNQPQHF. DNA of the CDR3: TGCGCCAGCAGCCCCGGGGACAGAGAGAGCAATCAGCCCCAGCATTTT. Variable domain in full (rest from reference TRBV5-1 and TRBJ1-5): KAGVTQTPRYLIKTRGQQVTLSCSPISGHRSVSWYQQTPGQGLQFLFEYFSETQRNKGNFPGRFSGRQFSNSRSEMNVSTLELGDSALYLCASSPGDRESNQPQHFGDGTRLSIL.

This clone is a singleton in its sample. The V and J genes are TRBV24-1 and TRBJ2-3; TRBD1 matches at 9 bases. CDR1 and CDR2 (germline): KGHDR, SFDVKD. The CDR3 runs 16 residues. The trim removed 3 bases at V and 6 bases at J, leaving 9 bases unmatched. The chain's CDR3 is CATSDPTGGEWDTQYF. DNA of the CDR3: TGTGCCACCAGTGATCCAACAGGGGGCGAGTGGGATACGCAGTATTTT.

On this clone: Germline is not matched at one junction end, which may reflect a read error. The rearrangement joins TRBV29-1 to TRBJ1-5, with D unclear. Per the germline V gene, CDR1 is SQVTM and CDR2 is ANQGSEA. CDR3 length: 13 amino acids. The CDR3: CSVKESANQPQHF. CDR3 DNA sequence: TGCAGCGTTAAAGAGTCTGCGAATCAGCCCCAGCATTTT.

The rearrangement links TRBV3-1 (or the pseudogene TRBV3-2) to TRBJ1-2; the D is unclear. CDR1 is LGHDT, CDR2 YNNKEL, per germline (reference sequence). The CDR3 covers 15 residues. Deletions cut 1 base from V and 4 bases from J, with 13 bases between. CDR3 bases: TGTGCCAGCAGCCAAGTGGCCCCGGGAGGCTATGGCTACACCTTC. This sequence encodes CASSQVAPGGYGYTF.

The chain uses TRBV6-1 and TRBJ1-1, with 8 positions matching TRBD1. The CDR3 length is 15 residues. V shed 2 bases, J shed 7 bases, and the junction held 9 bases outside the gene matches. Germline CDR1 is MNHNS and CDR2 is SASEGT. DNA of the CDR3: TGTGCCAGCAGTGAACAGGCAGGGGGCTCGGTTGAAGCTTTCTTT. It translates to CASSEQAGGSVEAFF.

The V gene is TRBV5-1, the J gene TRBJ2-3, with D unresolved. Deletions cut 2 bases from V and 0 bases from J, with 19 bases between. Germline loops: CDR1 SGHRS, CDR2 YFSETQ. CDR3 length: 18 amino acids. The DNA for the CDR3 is TGCGCCAGCAGCTTTAAGTGGAGAGAAACATCTAGCACAGATACGCAGTATTTT. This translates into CASSFKWRETSSTDTQYF.

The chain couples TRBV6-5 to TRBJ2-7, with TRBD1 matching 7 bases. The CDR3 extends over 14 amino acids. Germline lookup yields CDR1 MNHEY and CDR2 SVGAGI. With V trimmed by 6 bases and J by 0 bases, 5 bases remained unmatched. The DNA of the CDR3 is TGTGCCAGCAGCGGGACAGTTAGCTCCTACGAGCAGTACTTC. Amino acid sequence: CASSGTVSSYEQYF.

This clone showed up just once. Written as DNA, the CDR3 is TGTGCCAGCAGTTTATGGGCAGGGGCTACTAATGAAAAACTGTTTTTT. Amino acid sequence: CASSLWAGATNEKLFF. The rearrangement joins TRBV27 to TRBJ1-4, with D possibly matching TRBD1 (6 bases). Trimming removed 1 base at V and 2 bases at J, with 11 bases between. The CDR3 covers 16 residues. CDR1 MNHEY and CDR2 SMNVEV come from the germline V gene (reference sequence).

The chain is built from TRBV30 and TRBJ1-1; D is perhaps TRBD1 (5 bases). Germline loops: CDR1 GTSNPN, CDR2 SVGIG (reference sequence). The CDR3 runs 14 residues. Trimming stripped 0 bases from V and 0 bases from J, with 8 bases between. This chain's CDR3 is CAWSVGVLNTEAFF. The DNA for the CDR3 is TGTGCCTGGAGTGTAGGGGTACTGAACACTGAAGCTTTCTTT.

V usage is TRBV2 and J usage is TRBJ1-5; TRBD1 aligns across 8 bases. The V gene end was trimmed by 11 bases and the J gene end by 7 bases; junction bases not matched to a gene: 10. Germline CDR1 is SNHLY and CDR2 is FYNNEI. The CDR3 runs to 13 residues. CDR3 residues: CAVDQGAGQPQHF. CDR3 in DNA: TGTGCCGTAGATCAGGGGGCTGGGCAGCCCCAGCATTTT.